The 4 T cell receptor beta chains presented below share a single source sample, sequenced in a study of T cells in narcolepsy. Measured with immunoSEQ multiplex PCR; TCRdb has only the in-frame clones, and not every one. The sample consists of over 30,000 clones, about 85% of them appearing once. Sequencing was done on a sample of CD45RA- memory CD4+ T cells from PBMCs. These receptor sequences come from a human donor with narcolepsy.

This clone was recorded only once. The chain uses TRBV29-1 and TRBJ2-1; D is perhaps TRBD1 (5 bases). The CDR3 contains 17 residues. The germline V gene has CDR1 SQVTM and CDR2 ANQGSEA. Trimming shortened V by 7 bases and J by 1 base, and 23 bases separated the two germline ends. Written as DNA, the CDR3 is TGCAGCGCACCCGAGACAGAGATCGGATCGTCCTACAATGAGCAGTTCTTC. The encoded protein is CSAPETEIGSSYNEQFF.

V gene TRBV7-2 combines with J gene TRBJ1-1; 8 bases are a match to TRBD1. Trimming removed 6 bases from V and 3 bases from J; junction bases left unmatched: 6. CDR1 is SGHTA, CDR2 FQGNSA, per germline. The CDR3 covers 14 residues. The CDR3 protein is CASRQGAWDTEAFF. The CDR3 DNA is TGTGCCAGCAGGCAGGGGGCGTGGGACACTGAAGCTTTCTTT.

The chain recombines TRBV7-2 with TRBJ2-5; 13 nucleotides match TRBD2. TRBJ2-7 explains the end of the DNA better; the J call may be wrong. Germline V gene data show CDR1 as SGHTA and CDR2 as FQGNSA. This CDR3 has 15 residues. The CDR3 reads CASSLGLAGAYEQYF. The CDR3 region has the DNA TGTGCCAGCAGCCTAGGACTAGCGGGGGCCTACGAGCAGTACTTC.

The genes are TRBV7-2 and TRBJ2-2, with 10 bases that match TRBD2. In germline, CDR1 is SGHTA, CDR2 FQGNSA. V lost 8 bases to trimming and J lost 0 bases; unmatched junction nucleotides: 3. The CDR3 sequence is 15 residues long. The CDR3 loop reads CASQSGGANTGELFF. CDR3 nucleotide sequence: TGTGCCAGCCAAAGCGGGGGGGCGAACACCGGGGAGCTGTTTTTT.